Listed here is a single T cell receptor (beta chain). The TCR beta CDR3 regions underwent amplification using RNA transcripts as the source. First-round RT-PCR of the TCR CDR3 relied on the HTBI primer set. TCRdb re-derived calls from the multiplex PCR reads in MiXCR, one entry per CDR3 protein. The profile shows about 840,000 distinct CDR3 sequences, around 38% of them singletons. This entry belongs to a study of T cells in Graves' hyperthyroidism and ophthalmopathy. CDR1 is ENHRY, CDR2 SYGVKD, per germline. Trimming took off 10 bases at V and 4 bases at J, with 13 bases between the two ends. This CDR3 has 13 amino acids.

V is TRBV10-3 and J is TRBJ2-2; D is ambiguous. This receptor was obtained from a man between 18 and 35 years old with Graves' hyperthyroidism. The material sequenced was blood. This chain's CDR3 is CASKPLGTGELFF. In DNA form, the CDR3 reads TGTGCCAGCAAGCCCTTAGGCACCGGGGAGCTGTTTTTT.